The clone carrying this T cell receptor (beta chain) has a count of ten or more. No antigen is known for it. The sample comes from a study of T cells in Graves' hyperthyroidism and ophthalmopathy. Criteria for exclusion of patients were uncontrolled infection, other autoimmune disease, pregnancy or lactation. Study-wide findings and caveats: Ophthalmopathy, as predicted by the model, came a median roughly 6.3 months after the prediction. In the blood, most expanded thyroid clonotypes above 0.001 appeared as well. By a 13 V-J model, ophthalmopathy was set apart from stable hyperthyroidism.

The germline V and J ends were trimmed by 6 bases and 4 bases, with 9 bases remaining between them. Germline V gene data show CDR1 as MNHNY and CDR2 as SVGAGI (reference sequence). CDR3 size: 12 residues. The source material, RNA transcripts, was used to amplify TCR beta CDR3 regions. Using the HTBI primer set, a first-round RT-PCR was run on the TCR CDR3. Using its own MiXCR run on the multiplex PCR reads, TCRdb lists one record per CDR3 protein. The sample includes about 700,000 distinct CDR3 sequences, about 45% of them seen just once. This chain connects TRBV6-6 to TRBJ2-5; a weak D match, TRBD1 (6 bases). The TCR sequence derives from an adult man with Graves' disease, either hyperthyroidism or ophthalmopathy (not recorded which). Material: peripheral blood or thyroid tissue (not recorded which). The CDR3 spells CASSTGIETQYF. CDR3 bases: TGTGCCAGCAGCACAGGGATAGAGACCCAGTACTTC.